The 8 T cell receptor beta chains given below trace back to one sample, sequenced in a study of blood T cell repertoires in COVID-19. Sequencing used immunoSEQ multiplex PCR; TCRdb keeps in-frame clones, though not all of them. The sample has about 300,000 clones, just over 85% seen once. Input material: PBMCs or T cells enriched from blood (not recorded which). The receptors shown here come from a woman aged 18-30 years who had recovered from COVID-19.

This CDR3 reads CASSSKGAGEAGNEQFF. CDR3 in DNA: TGTGCCAGCAGCTCAAAGGGAGCGGGGGAGGCGGGAAATGAGCAGTTCTTC. The J gene is TRBJ2-1, the V gene TRBV11-3; the match to TRBD2 covers 8 bases. Trimming removed 4 bases from V and 7 bases from J; junction bases left unmatched: 15. Germline loops: CDR1 SGHNT, CDR2 YENEEA. The CDR3 runs 17 residues.

This clone appeared a few times. The J gene is TRBJ2-7, the V gene TRBV6-1; 8 bases match TRBD2. V lost 1 base and J lost 3; bases outside the gene matches: 5. The CDR3 covers 15 residues. Germline V CDR1 and CDR2: MNHNS, SASEGT. The CDR3 coding sequence is TGTGCCAGCAGTGAAGGGTCGGGGGGGCTCTACGAGCAGTACTTC. Translated, it gives CASSEGSGGLYEQYF.

The chain couples TRBV25-1 to TRBJ1-6; the D gene is possibly TRBD1 (5 bases). The germline V and J ends were trimmed by 1 base and 5 bases, with 12 bases remaining between them. The CDR3 has 16 residues. Looked up from germline, CDR1 is MGHDK and CDR2 is SYGVNS. In nucleotides, the CDR3 is TGTGCCAGCAGTGAATTAAGGGGACTGGATAATTCACCCCTCCACTTT. The encoded protein is CASSELRGLDNSPLHF.

The chain's CDR3 is CASSVNAENQETQYF. The CDR3 DNA reads as TGTGCCAGCAGCGTAAACGCTGAGAACCAAGAGACCCAGTACTTC. V and J are TRBV9 and TRBJ2-5; the D is unclear. This CDR3 has 15 amino acids. Trimming removed 1 base at V and 0 bases at J, with 10 bases between. CDR1 SGDLS and CDR2 YYNGEE come from the germline V gene.

The rearrangement links TRBV7-3 to TRBJ1-2; no definite D call. The CDR3 contains 13 residues. V lost 4 bases and J lost 8, with 14 bases in between. Per germline, CDR1 SGHTA and CDR2 FQGTGA. The CDR3 DNA sequence: TGTGCCAGCAGCTCGCCCCAGGAATTAGGCTACACCTTC. Protein: CASSSPQELGYTF.

This clone appeared a few times. Other nucleotide sequences in the sample specify the same CDR3. The gene calls are TRBV28 and TRBJ2-1; 9 nucleotides match TRBD1. This CDR3 spans 13 amino acids. J lost 7 bases, V lost 4 bases, and 2 bases had no gene match. Germline lookup yields CDR1 MDHEN and CDR2 SYDVKM. CDR3 amino acids: CASSSGQGNEQFF. The DNA for the CDR3 is TGTGCCAGCAGTTCGGGACAGGGAAATGAGCAGTTCTTC.

This sequence joins TRBV29-1 and TRBJ2-3; the match to TRBD2 covers 9 bases. The junction had 2 bases not matched to a gene; V was cut back by 7 bases and J by 0 bases. Germline-derived CDR1 and CDR2 are SQVTM and ANQGSEA. The CDR3 is 13 amino acids. This CDR3 reads CSAAGGSTDTQYF. CDR3 nucleotide sequence: TGCAGCGCAGCGGGGGGTAGCACAGATACGCAGTATTTT.

The chain joins TRBV3-1 (or the pseudogene TRBV3-2) to TRBJ2-7; D ambiguous. This CDR3 spans 16 amino acids. Germline V gene sequence: CDR1 LGHDT, CDR2 YNNKEL (reference sequence). The V end lost 0 bases, the J end lost 1 base, and 13 bases lay between the germline ends. CDR3 in amino acids: CASSQDSFGRSYEQYF. In DNA form, the CDR3 reads TGTGCCAGCAGCCAAGATTCTTTCGGCAGGTCCTACGAGCAGTACTTC.